This TCR beta chain was retrieved from a study of glioma-infiltrating T cells after dendritic cell vaccination. Study-wide background: Samples are from glioblastoma patients in Phase I and II dendritic cell vaccine trials. Monocyte-derived dendritic cells, cultured 6 to 8 days with IL-4 and GM-CSF, were pulsed with autologous tumor lysate.

In regard to this clone: The antigen is not known.

Amplification used 60 V beta primers and 13 J beta primers. The protocol was immunoSEQ multiplex PCR, while the TCRdb copy is restricted to in-frame clones and leaves out a portion. The sample shows fewer than 50,000 clones, approximately 85% of them seen only once. CDR1 is MNHEY, CDR2 SMNVEV, per germline (reference sequence). The CDR3 runs 15 residues. Trimming cost V 6 bases and J 5 bases; bases outside gene matches: 10. Study-wide results and limits: TCR clonality showed no direct relationship with survival.

V is TRBV27 and J is TRBJ2-5, with 9 bases matching TRBD2. This specimen was blood, taken before dendritic cell vaccination. The clonotype comes from a human donor with glioblastoma. The CDR3 sequence: CASSHLGSGSETQYF. DNA of the CDR3: TGTGCCAGCAGCCACCTTGGTAGCGGGAGTGAGACCCAGTACTTC.